This TCR beta chain was sequenced in a study of blood T cell repertoires in COVID-19. Study-level information: The United States, Italy and Spain provided the acute and convalescent COVID-19 samples. In each case, the material was cDNA or gDNA derived from T cells, B-cell-depleted T cells, or PBMCs.

Original handling: Estimation of nucleated cell counts relied on the amplification of reference gene primers. Assay used: immunoSEQ multiplex PCR; TCRdb lists only in-frame clones, some missing. Clone size and V and J calls were adopted from that table, with D and trimming inferred from the DNA. The table lists about 94,000 clones, 80% of them singletons. Germline loops: CDR1 SGHAT, CDR2 FQDESV (reference sequence). Germline trimming cut 2 bases from V and 6 bases from J; bases unmatched to any gene: 7. CDR3 length: 14 amino acids. The TCR originated in a human donor in a cohort sampled during active COVID-19. V usage is TRBV11-1 and J usage is TRBJ2-7, with TRBD1 matching over 7 bases. Sequences were obtained from peripheral blood. CDR3 protein: CASSLRPGGIEQYF. The CDR3 DNA reads TGTGCCAGCAGCTTAAGGCCAGGGGGAATCGAGCAGTACTTC.